Below are 27 T cell receptor beta chains sequenced from a single sample in a study. TCRdb analysed the RT-PCR reads with MiXCR anew, one entry per CDR3 protein. In the table there are almost 700,000 distinct CDR3 sequences, approximately 15% of which are singletons. The specimen was memory CD4+ T cells from blood. The source is a female donor in good health, serving as a healthy control.

This clonotype was picked up a small number of times. The chain is built from TRBV4-2 and TRBJ2-7; D unclear. Germline V gene lookup returns CDR1 LGHNA and CDR2 YNFKEQ. The CDR3 is made up of 12 amino acids. V was clipped by 0 bases and J by 4 bases, with 4 bases between them. CDR3 in amino acids: CASSQDYYEQYF. The CDR3 DNA sequence: TGTGCCAGCAGCCAAGATTATTACGAGCAGTACTTC.

The chain links TRBV7-2 to TRBJ2-1; weak D call: TRBD2 (8 bases). Trimming cost V 8 bases and J 3 bases, with 29 bases left between them. The CDR3 is 19 residues long. The germline gives CDR1 SGHTA, CDR2 FQGNSA. The CDR3 loop reads CASAYQGGEAGGGYNEQFF. Written as DNA, the CDR3 is TGTGCCAGCGCCTATCAGGGGGGAGAGGCGGGAGGAGGCTACAATGAGCAGTTCTTC.

This clonotype came up a few times. The J gene is TRBJ1-5, the V gene TRBV6-2 or TRBV6-3, with D uncertain. V lost 6 bases and J 4 bases, leaving 10 bases between the germline ends. The CDR3 loop spans 13 amino acids. CDR1 and CDR2 (germline): MNHEY, SVGEGT. The CDR3 bases are TGTGCCAGCAGCTTCGACGGGAATCAGCCCCAGCATTTT. This gives the protein CASSFDGNQPQHF.

This rearrangement joins TRBV5-6 to TRBJ1-3; D remains ambiguous. Between the trimmed V and J ends, which lost 2 bases and 3 bases, there was a span of 15 bases. The CDR3 is made up of 16 amino acids. The germline gives CDR1 SGHDT, CDR2 YYEEEE. As DNA, the CDR3 is TGTGCCAGCAGCTTCCGGACTTCTCAGTTTGGAAACACCATATATTTT. This encodes CASSFRTSQFGNTIYF.

This clonotype appeared a few times. The chain combines TRBV27 with TRBJ1-2, with a tentative D call TRBD1 (5 bases). The CDR3 consists of 14 residues. Per germline, CDR1 MNHEY and CDR2 SMNVEV (reference sequence). Trimming cost V 6 bases and J 5 bases, with 16 bases left between them. CDR3 amino acids: CASSPRDQAYGYTF. As DNA, the CDR3 is TGTGCCAGCAGCCCCCGGGACCAGGCATATGGCTACACCTTC.

The chain has TRBV12-3 or TRBV12-4 and TRBJ2-6; D not resolved. V dropped 3 bases and J dropped 3 bases, with 6 bases sitting between them. The CDR3 length is 14 residues. The CDR3, as DNA: TGTGCCAGCAGTTTGGACCGTGGGGCCAACGTCCTGACTTTC. It yields the protein CASSLDRGANVLTF.

This clonotype has more than one count but fewer than ten. CDR3 DNA sequence: TGTGCCAGCAGTCAACCGGGACAGGGAAAATTCTATGGCTACACCTTC. Protein product: CASSQPGQGKFYGYTF. The chain is built from TRBV28 and TRBJ1-2; 9 nucleotides align to TRBD1. Looked up from germline, CDR1 is MDHEN and CDR2 is SYDVKM. This CDR3 is built from 16 residues. After removal of 5 bases from V and 4 bases from J, the junction contained 11 bases not matched to a gene.

This clonotype has only a few counts. The V call is TRBV11-2, the J call TRBJ2-7, with 7 bases fitting TRBD1. Germline V CDR1 and CDR2: SGHAT, FQNNGV. With 5 bases clipped from V and 6 bases from J, the junction kept 10 bases outside the gene matches. This CDR3 region has 14 residues. This CDR3 is CASSPTTGSGEQYF. The DNA for the CDR3 is TGTGCCAGCAGCCCGACGACAGGGAGTGGCGAGCAGTACTTC.

The chain is built from TRBV20-1 and TRBJ2-7, with D possibly called TRBD1 or TRBD2 (5 bases each). CDR3 length equals 14 residues. The germline V and J ends were trimmed by 6 bases and 3 bases, with 18 bases remaining between them. Germline CDR1 and CDR2: DFQATT and SNEGSKA (reference sequence). The CDR3 bases are TGCAGTGCGGGGGATAGGGTGGGAGTCTACGAGCAGTACTTC. This codes for CSAGDRVGVYEQYF.

The chain has TRBV18 and TRBJ1-5; no definite D call. CDR1 is KGHSH, CDR2 LQKENI, per germline. V was pared by 0 bases and J by 2 bases, with 14 bases between. The CDR3 sequence is 17 residues long. The CDR3 region is CASSPPGSRWGNQPQHF. CDR3 nucleotides: TGTGCCAGCTCACCACCGGGCAGTCGTTGGGGCAATCAGCCCCAGCATTTT.

At least ten counts were recorded for this clonotype. The V and J genes are TRBV12-3 or TRBV12-4 and TRBJ1-4, with D tentatively TRBD1 (6 bases). The length of the CDR3 is 13 residues. Trimming stripped 10 bases from V and 3 bases from J, with 12 bases between. CDR3 nucleotide sequence: TGTGCCATCCCGGACAGTGCTAATGAAAAACTGTTTTTT. Protein sequence: CAIPDSANEKLFF.

This clonotype occurred a few times. This chain joins TRBV6-1 and TRBJ1-5; 7 bases fit TRBD1. From germline, CDR1 is MNHNS and CDR2 SASEGT. V was pared by 6 bases and J by 4 bases, with 12 bases of the junction left unmatched. CDR3 length: 16 amino acids. The CDR3 DNA is TGTGCCAGCAGCGAACAGGGGCTACTAGGAAATCAGCCCCAGCATTTT. The encoded protein is CASSEQGLLGNQPQHF.

This clonotype was counted a few times. CDR3 in amino acids: CASSLNPPAGGYTF. CDR3 in DNA: TGTGCCAGCAGTTTAAACCCTCCGGCGGGGGGCTACACCTTC. This chain links TRBV6-6 with TRBJ1-2, with D unclear. Germline V gives CDR1 MNHNY, CDR2 SVGAGI (reference sequence). The ends were cut back, 4 bases at V and 8 bases at J, with 17 bases in the middle. The CDR3 runs to 14 residues.

The CDR3 here is CASSFLGQDTEAFF. The CDR3 region has the DNA TGTGCCAGCAGTTTCCTTGGACAGGACACTGAAGCTTTCTTT. This chain joins TRBV6-6 and TRBJ1-1; 7 nucleotides align to TRBD1. Trimming took 4 bases from V and 3 from J; bases not matched to a gene: 5. Germline assignment: CDR1 MNHNY and CDR2 SVGAGI (reference sequence). The CDR3 has 14 residues.

The table lists this clonotype with a few counts. V is TRBV5-1 and J is TRBJ1-1; possible D gene TRBD1, 5 bases. V was trimmed by 1 base and J by 4 bases, leaving 14 bases between them. CDR1 and CDR2 from the germline V gene are SGHRS and YFSETQ. There are 15 residues in the CDR3. The DNA for the CDR3 is TGCGCCAGCAGCTTGTCGGGGGATCAGGGCACTGAAGCTTTCTTT. Its protein is CASSLSGDQGTEAFF.

This clonotype was recorded at least ten times. This chain joins TRBV6-2 or TRBV6-3 and TRBJ2-7; TRBD2 matches 7 bases. Germline V gene sequence: CDR1 MNHEY, CDR2 SVGEGT. This CDR3 contains 14 residues. Trimming removed 5 bases from V and 0 bases from J; junction bases left unmatched: 4. DNA of the CDR3: TGTGCCAGCAGTCTAGCGGTGCCCTCCTACGAGCAGTACTTC. It translates to CASSLAVPSYEQYF.

This clonotype came up a few times. V is TRBV20-1 and J is TRBJ1-2, with 8 positions matching TRBD1. Losses at the gene ends were 5 bases for V and 8 bases for J; bases not matched to a gene: 10. CDR1 DFQATT and CDR2 SNEGSKA come from the germline V gene (reference sequence). CDR3 size: 13 residues. The CDR3 protein is CSAETTGGGGYTF. The DNA of the CDR3 is TGCAGTGCTGAAACTACAGGGGGTGGGGGCTACACCTTC.

This chain's CDR3 is CASSLVPRRGLLLNSPLHF. CDR3 bases: TGTGCCAGCAGCTTAGTTCCCCGGAGGGGCCTTTTACTCAATTCACCCCTCCACTTT. The chain couples TRBV7-2 to TRBJ1-6; D possibly corresponds to TRBD1 (5 bases). V was pared by 1 base and J by 7 bases, with 23 bases between. The germline V gene encodes CDR1 SGHTA and CDR2 FQGNSA. This CDR3 is built from 19 residues.

In this sample, this clonotype turned up a few times. V and J are TRBV7-2 and TRBJ1-4; D not resolved. The CDR3 is 16 amino acids. Germline values: CDR1 SGHTA, CDR2 FQGNSA. Trimming removed 6 bases from V and 4 bases from J, with 18 bases in between. CDR3 in DNA: TGTGCCAGCAGTCGGTTTCGTCTGCAGAATAATGAAAAACTGTTTTTT. Protein sequence: CASSRFRLQNNEKLFF. Complete variable domain (other parts from reference TRBV7-2 and TRBJ1-4): GAGVSQSPSNKVTEKGKDVELRCDPISGHTALYWYRQSLGQGLEFLIYFQGNSAPDKSGLPSDRFSAERTGGSVSTLTIQRTQQEDSAVYLCASSRFRLQNNEKLFFGSGTQLSVL.

This clonotype was recorded many times. The chain carries TRBV20-1 and TRBJ1-1, with D hard to call. The CDR3 contains 12 residues. CDR1 DFQATT and CDR2 SNEGSKA come from the germline V gene (reference sequence). V was shortened by 4 bases and J by 1 base, with 7 bases between the two germline ends. DNA for the CDR3: TGCAGTGCTATATCGGGGAACACTGAAGCTTTCTTT. The encoded protein is CSAISGNTEAFF.

The gene calls are TRBV29-1 and TRBJ2-1, with TRBD2 matching 9 bases. The J segment lost 5 bases and the V segment lost 4 bases, leaving 9 bases of the junction unmatched. Germline assignment: CDR1 SQVTM and CDR2 ANQGSEA. This CDR3 region has 15 residues. The chain's CDR3 is CSVGKGSSGDNEQFF. CDR3 DNA: TGCAGCGTTGGAAAGGGGTCTAGCGGGGACAATGAGCAGTTCTTC.

With respect to this clonotype: A junction boundary mismatches the germline segment, possibly from a read error. This chain connects TRBV20-1 to TRBJ1-6; the match to TRBD1 covers 9 bases. Germline V gene lookup returns CDR1 DFQATT and CDR2 SNEGSKA (reference sequence). The CDR3 is 16 amino acids. The DNA of the CDR3 is TGCAGTGCTAGAGTTCTTAAAGGACAGGGGAGATCACCCTTCCACTTT. Its protein product is CSARVLKGQGRSPFHF.

This clonotype came up many times. The rearrangement links TRBV29-1 to TRBJ2-1, with TRBD2 matching 9 bases. CDR1 and CDR2 from the germline V gene are SQVTM and ANQGSEA. The CDR3 consists of 16 residues. Trimming removed 2 bases from V and 1 base from J; junction bases left unmatched: 6. CDR3 region: CSVESSSGMSYNEQFF. CDR3 coding DNA: TGCAGCGTTGAAAGCTCTAGCGGGATGTCCTACAATGAGCAGTTCTTC.

This clonotype was found a few times. The chain joins TRBV6-1 to TRBJ1-1, with no clear D. The germline CDR1 and CDR2 sequences are MNHNS and SASEGT. The V gene lost 6 bases and the J gene lost 0 bases, with 11 bases spanning the gap. The CDR3 loop spans 14 amino acids. CDR3 amino acids: CASRREHMNTEAFF. In nucleotides, the CDR3 is TGTGCCAGCAGGAGGGAACACATGAACACTGAAGCTTTCTTT.

This clonotype has more than one count but fewer than ten. The chain joins TRBV27 to TRBJ2-3, with TRBD2 matching 10 bases. CDR3 length: 16 amino acids. V was pared by 5 bases and J by 0 bases, with 5 bases of the junction left unmatched. Germline loops: CDR1 MNHEY, CDR2 SMNVEV (reference sequence). As DNA, the CDR3 is TGTGCCAGCAGTCCTAGGACTAGCGGTAGCACAGATACGCAGTATTTT. Encoded protein: CASSPRTSGSTDTQYF.

This clonotype has just a few counts. The CDR3 sequence is CSATEGTDTQYF. CDR3 bases: TGCAGTGCTACTGAGGGCACAGATACGCAGTATTTT. The genes are TRBV20-1 and TRBJ2-3; unclear D gene. Germline V gives CDR1 DFQATT, CDR2 SNEGSKA (reference sequence). The CDR3 runs 12 residues. Trimming removed 4 bases at V and 1 base at J, with 6 bases between.

The table lists this clonotype with a few counts. The chain is built from TRBV30 and TRBJ2-3; D uncertain. V was shortened by 0 bases and J by 2 bases, with 6 bases between the two germline ends. In germline, CDR1 is GTSNPN, CDR2 SVGIG (reference sequence). The CDR3 covers 13 residues. The CDR3 region is CAWSVSPTDTQYF. The CDR3 nucleotides are TGTGCCTGGAGTGTTTCACCCACAGATACGCAGTATTTT. The complete variable domain, with remaining parts taken from reference TRBV30 and TRBJ2-3, reads SQTIHQWPATLVQPVGSPLSLECTVEGTSNPNLYWYRQAAGRGLQLLFYSVGIGQISSEVPQNLSASRPQDRQFILSSKKLLLSDSGFYLCAWSVSPTDTQYFGPGTRLTVL.